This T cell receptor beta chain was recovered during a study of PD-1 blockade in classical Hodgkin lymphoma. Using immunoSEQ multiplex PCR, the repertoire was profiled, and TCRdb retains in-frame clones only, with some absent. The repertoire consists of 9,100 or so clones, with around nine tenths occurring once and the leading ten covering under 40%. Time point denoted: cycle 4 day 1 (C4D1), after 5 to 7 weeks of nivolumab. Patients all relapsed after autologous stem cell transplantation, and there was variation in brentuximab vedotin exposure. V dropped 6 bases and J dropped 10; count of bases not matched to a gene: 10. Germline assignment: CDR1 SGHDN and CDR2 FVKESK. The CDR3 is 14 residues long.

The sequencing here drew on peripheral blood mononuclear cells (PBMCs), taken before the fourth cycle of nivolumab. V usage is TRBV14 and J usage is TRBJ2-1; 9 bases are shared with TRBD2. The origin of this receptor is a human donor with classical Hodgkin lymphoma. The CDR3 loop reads CASSLAGPIGEQFF. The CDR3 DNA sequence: TGTGCCAGCAGTCTAGCGGGACCCATTGGAGAGCAGTTCTTC.